One and the same sample provided the 26 T cell receptor beta chains below, sequenced in a study of blood T cell repertoires in COVID-19. Profiling relied on immunoSEQ multiplex PCR, and the TCRdb table lists in-frame clones only, not all of them. The top ten hold about 6.4% of the sample, which has about 62,000 clones, over 60% seen once. Sequencing was carried out using peripheral blood. These receptors were taken from a woman between 50 and 59 years old with active or convalescent COVID-19.

The V and J genes are TRBV19 and TRBJ1-5; 8 bases agree with TRBD1. Trimming cost V 6 bases and J 6 bases; bases outside gene matches: 13. Germline V gives CDR1 LNHDA, CDR2 SQIVND (reference sequence). CDR3 length: 16 amino acids. The DNA for the CDR3 is TGTGCCAGTAGCCCATGGACAGGGCAAATTGGTCAGCCCCAGCATTTT. Translating it yields CASSPWTGQIGQPQHF.

The chain carries TRBV15 and TRBJ2-1; D is undetermined. The V end was cut by 3 bases, the J end by 8 bases, with 20 bases between. CDR3 length: 16 residues. Germline lookup yields CDR1 LNHNV and CDR2 YYDKDF (reference sequence). The CDR3 region has the DNA TGTGCCACCAGCAGGCCCCCAGCAGAGGCAAGCTATGAGCAGTTCTTC. Protein sequence: CATSRPPAEASYEQFF.

V gene TRBV24-1 combines with J gene TRBJ2-1; unclear D gene. Germline values: CDR1 KGHDR, CDR2 SFDVKD. The CDR3 consists of 13 residues. Trimming shortened V by 1 base and J by 5 bases, and 5 bases separated the two germline ends. DNA of the CDR3: TGTGCCACCAGTGATTTTACAGACAATGAGCAGTTCTTC. Translating gives CATSDFTDNEQFF.

This rearrangement joins TRBV30 to TRBJ2-1, with no clear D. Germline V CDR1 and CDR2: GTSNPN, SVGIG (reference sequence). The CDR3 is 12 residues long. The V end was cut by 2 bases, the J end by 2 bases, with 4 bases between. CDR3 DNA: TGTGCCTGGAGTCGCGCCTACAATGAGCAGTTCTTC. The encoded protein is CAWSRAYNEQFF. The whole variable domain, remainder taken from reference TRBV30 and TRBJ2-1, is SQTIHQWPATLVQPVGSPLSLECTVEGTSNPNLYWYRQAAGRGLQLLFYSVGIGQISSEVPQNLSASRPQDRQFILSSKKLLLSDSGFYLCAWSRAYNEQFFGPGTRLTVL.

This clone was seen a handful of times. The V gene is TRBV30, the J gene TRBJ2-5; D perhaps matches TRBD2 (5 bases). The V gene lost 0 bases and the J gene lost 7 bases, with 6 bases spanning the gap. The CDR3 length is 11 residues. Germline CDR1 and CDR2: GTSNPN and SVGIG (reference sequence). The CDR3 coding sequence is TGTGCCTGGAGTGTACTAGGGACCCAGTACTTC. It yields the protein CAWSVLGTQYF.

In DNA, the CDR3 is TGTGCCAGCAGCTTGGACGCGGGTGGGTATTCACCCCTCCACTTT. This gives the protein CASSLDAGGYSPLHF. The rearrangement uses TRBV5-4 and TRBJ1-6; D uncertain. The V gene lost 0 bases and the J gene lost 8 bases, with 12 bases spanning the gap. This CDR3 spans 15 amino acids. Germline CDR1 is SGHNT and CDR2 is YYREEE (reference sequence).

The CDR3 nucleotides read TGTGCCAGCGGCAAATATTCGGGACAGAATAATTCACCCCTCCACTTT. It translates to CASGKYSGQNNSPLHF. The chain is built from TRBV7-2 and TRBJ1-6; the match to TRBD1 covers 7 bases. Germline V gives CDR1 SGHTA, CDR2 FQGNSA. V lost 8 bases and J lost 5; bases outside the gene matches: 12. The CDR3 loop spans 16 amino acids.

The CDR3 DNA sequence: TGTGCCAGCAGCTTAGTTTTTTCGGGGATCGCGAACGAGCAGTACTTC. It codes for CASSLVFSGIANEQYF. The chain has TRBV7-9 and TRBJ2-7, with D perhaps matching TRBD2 (5 bases). Trimming stripped 1 base from V and 5 bases from J, with 18 bases between. The CDR3 is 16 residues long. Germline CDR1 reads SEHNR; CDR2 reads FQNEAQ (reference sequence). Full variable domain (missing parts from reference TRBV7-9 and TRBJ2-7): DTGVSQNPRHKITKRGQNVTFRCDPISEHNRLYWYRQTLGQGPEFLTYFQNEAQLEKSRLLSDRFSAERPKGSFSTLEIQRTEQGDSAMYLCASSLVFSGIANEQYFGPGTRLTVT.

The chain employs TRBV20-1 and TRBJ2-7; 7 bases line up with TRBD2. With 6 bases clipped from V and 2 bases from J, the junction kept 1 base outside the gene matches. The CDR3 has 11 residues. CDR1 and CDR2 (germline): DFQATT, SNEGSKA (reference sequence). In DNA form, the CDR3 reads TGCAGTGCCAGCGGGACCTACGAGCAGTACTTC. Translated: CSASGTYEQYF.

This clone occurred once. V gene TRBV7-2 combines with J gene TRBJ2-3; weak D call: TRBD1 (6 bases). CDR1 and CDR2 (germline): SGHTA, FQGNSA. Trimming shortened V by 5 bases and J by 5 bases, and 14 bases separated the two germline ends. The CDR3 runs 14 residues. The CDR3 reads CASSGGLVGDTQYF. In nucleotides, the CDR3 is TGTGCCAGCAGCGGGGGCCTGGTGGGAGATACGCAGTATTTT.

V usage is TRBV5-1 and J usage is TRBJ1-2; the D is unclear. This CDR3 has 14 amino acids. In germline, CDR1 is SGHRS, CDR2 YFSETQ. Deletions cut 5 bases from V and 3 bases from J, with 14 bases between. The CDR3 loop reads CASSLGEGYYGYTF. In nucleotides, the CDR3 is TGCGCCAGCAGTCTTGGAGAGGGATACTATGGCTACACCTTC.

The rearrangement uses TRBV7-2 and TRBJ1-5; D is unclear. Germline loops: CDR1 SGHTA, CDR2 FQGNSA. This CDR3 has 16 amino acids. Between the trimmed V and J ends, which lost 5 bases and 5 bases, there was a span of 19 bases. The CDR3 protein is CASSPPGSGRHQPQHF. The CDR3 DNA is TGTGCCAGCAGCCCCCCGGGGTCCGGGCGCCATCAGCCCCAGCATTTT.

This clone was observed a handful of times. This chain links TRBV19 with TRBJ2-1; 7 nucleotides line up with TRBD1. CDR3 length: 15 residues. Trimming at V came to 6 bases and at J to 2 bases, leaving 7 bases not matched to a gene. Germline V gene lookup returns CDR1 LNHDA and CDR2 SQIVND (reference sequence). CDR3 loop: CASRRTGTAYNEQFF. The CDR3 DNA reads as TGTGCCAGTAGACGAACCGGGACAGCCTACAATGAGCAGTTCTTC.

This clone counts as medium-sized. The chain recombines TRBV3-1 (or the pseudogene TRBV3-2) with TRBJ2-1, with 7 bases fitting TRBD2. Per the germline V gene, CDR1 is LGHDT and CDR2 is YNNKEL (reference sequence). This CDR3 has 16 residues. V dropped 4 bases and J dropped 2; count of bases not matched to a gene: 8. The CDR3 protein is CASSLSGSGPYNEQFF. CDR3 coding DNA: TGTGCCAGCAGCCTCTCCGGTAGCGGGCCCTACAATGAGCAGTTCTTC.

The chain joins TRBV6-2 or TRBV6-3 to TRBJ2-2; TRBD2 aligns across 10 bases. This CDR3 comprises 17 residues. Per the germline V gene, CDR1 is MNHEY and CDR2 is SVGEGT. The ends lost 2 bases at V and 5 bases at J; junction bases unmatched: 8. CDR3 DNA sequence: TGTGCCAGCAGTTACAATCCGGCTAGCGGGAGTACCGGGGAGCTGTTTTTT. This encodes CASSYNPASGSTGELFF.

The gene calls are TRBV30 and TRBJ1-2; 9 bases fit TRBD1. Unmatched junction bases numbered 4, after V lost 4 bases and J lost 7 bases. CDR3 length equals 12 residues. Germline CDR1 and CDR2: GTSNPN and SVGIG (reference sequence). This CDR3 is CAWTQTGGGYTF. CDR3 sequence (DNA): TGTGCCTGGACCCAGACAGGGGGTGGCTACACCTTC.

In its sample, this clone was seen once. The chain combines TRBV4-2 with TRBJ1-1, with D uncertain. The CDR3 runs 16 residues. Trimming stripped 1 base from V and 1 base from J, with 13 bases between. From germline, CDR1 is LGHNA and CDR2 YNFKEQ. The CDR3 DNA reads as TGTGCCAGCAGCCAAGCGTCTGCCCGGGGGAACACTGAAGCTTTCTTT. It yields the protein CASSQASARGNTEAFF.

This rearrangement joins TRBV7-2 to TRBJ2-1; 7 bases are shared with TRBD1. V shed 5 bases and J 10 bases; nucleotides not matched to a gene: 11. Germline V gene data show CDR1 as SGHTA and CDR2 as FQGNSA. CDR3 length: 14 amino acids. The CDR3 DNA follows: TGTGCCAGCAGCCCAAGGAGACAGGGCAAGGAGCAGTTCTTC. Protein: CASSPRRQGKEQFF.

The gene calls are TRBV6-2 or TRBV6-3 and TRBJ1-4, with 7 bases matching TRBD1. CDR3 length: 17 amino acids. Trimming at V came to 6 bases and at J to 7 bases, leaving 17 bases not matched to a gene. Germline CDR1 reads MNHEY; CDR2 reads SVGEGT. The CDR3 protein is CASSPRGTVPGGEKLFF. The CDR3 DNA follows: TGTGCCAGCAGCCCTAGAGGGACAGTTCCTGGAGGTGAAAAACTGTTTTTT.

This chain connects TRBV7-2 to TRBJ2-3, with TRBD1 identical over 8 bases. Germline V gene lookup returns CDR1 SGHTA and CDR2 FQGNSA. The CDR3 contains 15 residues. With 2 bases clipped from V and 2 bases from J, the junction kept 3 bases outside the gene matches. The CDR3 nucleotides read TGTGCCAGCAGCTTACCGACAGGGGTCACAGATACGCAGTATTTT. It translates to CASSLPTGVTDTQYF.

The chain has TRBV9 and TRBJ1-1; D may be TRBD1 (5 bases). This CDR3 is 14 amino acids long. Germline-derived CDR1 and CDR2 are SGDLS and YYNGEE. The ends were cut back, 4 bases at V and 6 bases at J, with 16 bases in the middle. CDR3 nucleotide sequence: TGTGCCAGCAGCAGAATGGGGGGAATTTCTGAAGCTTTCTTT. Amino acid sequence: CASSRMGGISEAFF.

The V call is TRBV11-2, the J call TRBJ1-4, with D perhaps matching TRBD1 (6 bases). Germline V gene data show CDR1 as SGHAT and CDR2 as FQNNGV. The length of the CDR3 is 14 residues. V was cut by 2 bases and J by 10 bases, with 14 bases left in between. The CDR3 protein is CASSLNRAGGKLFF. The CDR3 DNA sequence: TGTGCCAGCAGCTTAAACAGGGCGGGAGGAAAACTGTTTTTT.

This clone was counted between two and nine times. The DNA for the CDR3 is TGTGCCAGCAGCCATGAGACGGGAGGGAATGAAAAACTGTTTTTT. Translating gives CASSHETGGNEKLFF. The chain employs TRBV14 and TRBJ1-4; D unclear. The V end lost 3 bases, the J end lost 5 bases, and 13 bases lay between the germline ends. Germline CDR1 is SGHDN and CDR2 is FVKESK. CDR3 length equals 15 residues. The complete variable domain, with remaining parts taken from reference TRBV14 and TRBJ1-4, reads EAGVTQFPSHSVIEKGQTVTLRCDPISGHDNLYWYRRVMGKEIKFLLHFVKESKQDESGMPNNRFLAERTGGTYSTLKVQPAELEDSGVYFCASSHETGGNEKLFFGSGTQLSVL.

DNA of the CDR3: TGTGCCAGCAGCCGTCTGAAGACAGGGACGAACACTGAAGCTTTCTTT. Encoded protein: CASSRLKTGTNTEAFF. This chain connects TRBV7-2 to TRBJ1-1; the match to TRBD1 covers 7 bases. After removal of 5 bases from V and 1 base from J, the junction contained 10 bases not matched to a gene. The CDR3 spans 16 residues. CDR1 and CDR2 (germline): SGHTA, FQGNSA.

There are a few counts of this clone. The chain recombines TRBV7-2 with TRBJ2-5; D not resolved. The CDR3 totals 14 residues. Germline CDR1 and CDR2: SGHTA and FQGNSA. V was shortened by 5 bases and J by 1 base, with 11 bases between the two germline ends. CDR3 protein: CASSQAPSQETQYF. CDR3 DNA sequence: TGTGCCAGCAGCCAGGCCCCGTCCCAAGAGACCCAGTACTTC.

The chain uses TRBV7-2 and TRBJ2-3; D perhaps matches TRBD2 (5 bases). The germline V gene encodes CDR1 SGHTA and CDR2 FQGNSA. V was pared by 5 bases and J by 3 bases, with 27 bases between. This CDR3 is built from 19 residues. This CDR3 reads CASSAHSRAGSLRTDTQYF. The CDR3 DNA is TGTGCCAGCAGCGCCCACTCTAGGGCGGGCTCCTTGAGAACAGATACGCAGTATTTT. The complete variable domain, with remaining parts taken from reference TRBV7-2 and TRBJ2-3, reads GAGVSQSPSNKVTEKGKDVELRCDPISGHTALYWYRQSLGQGLEFLIYFQGNSAPDKSGLPSDRFSAERTGGSVSTLTIQRTQQEDSAVYLCASSAHSRAGSLRTDTQYFGPGTRLTVL.